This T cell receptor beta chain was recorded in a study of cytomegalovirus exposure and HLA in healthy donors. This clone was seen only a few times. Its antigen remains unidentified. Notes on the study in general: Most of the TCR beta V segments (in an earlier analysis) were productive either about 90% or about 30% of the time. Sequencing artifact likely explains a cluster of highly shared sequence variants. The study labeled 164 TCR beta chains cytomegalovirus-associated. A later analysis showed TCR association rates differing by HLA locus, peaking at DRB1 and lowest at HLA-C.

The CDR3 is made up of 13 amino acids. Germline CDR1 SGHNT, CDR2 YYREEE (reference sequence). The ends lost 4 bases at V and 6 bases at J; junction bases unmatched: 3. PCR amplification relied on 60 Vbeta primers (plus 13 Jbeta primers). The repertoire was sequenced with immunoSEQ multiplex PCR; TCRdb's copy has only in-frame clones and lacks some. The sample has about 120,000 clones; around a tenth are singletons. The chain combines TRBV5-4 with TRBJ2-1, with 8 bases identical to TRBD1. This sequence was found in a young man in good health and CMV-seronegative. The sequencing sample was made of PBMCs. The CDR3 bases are TGTGCCAGCAGCAAGGACAGGGCCAATGAGCAGTTCTTC. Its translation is CASSKDRANEQFF.